The 32 T cell receptor beta chains in this list originate from one sample, sequenced in a study of identifying expanded T cells in peripheral blood. Data came from immunoSEQ multiplex PCR; TCRdb stores just in-frame clones and leaves some out. The sample lists around 60,000 clones; roughly four fifths were seen once. The specimen sequenced was blood. These receptor sequences come from a person between 18 and 75 years old in good health.

The chain is built from TRBV7-3 and TRBJ2-3, with 10 bases identical to TRBD2. Trimming cost V 4 bases and J 9 bases; bases outside gene matches: 4. This CDR3 contains 13 residues. Germline V gives CDR1 SGHTA, CDR2 FQGTGA. The CDR3 nucleotides read TGTGCCAGCAGCTCGACTAGCGGGTACACGCAGTATTTT. Translation: CASSSTSGYTQYF.

The sample holds one count of this clone. The chain links TRBV29-1 to TRBJ1-2, with 7 positions matching TRBD1. This CDR3 has 13 amino acids. V lost 1 base, J lost 4 bases, and 3 bases stayed unmatched. The germline V gene has CDR1 SQVTM and CDR2 ANQGSEA. This CDR3 is CSVEAGTAYGYTF. DNA of the CDR3: TGCAGCGTTGAAGCCGGGACAGCCTATGGCTACACCTTC.

This clone was detected a few times. Germline and junction disagree at one end, which may indicate a read error. The V call is TRBV29-1, the J call TRBJ1-1; possible D gene TRBD1, 5 bases. The CDR3 spans 13 residues. Germline loops: CDR1 SQVTM, CDR2 ANQGSEA. The DNA for the CDR3 is TGCAGCGTAGAAGACAGCCCGAACACTGAAGCTTTCTTT. Its translation: CSVEDSPNTEAFF.

This chain links TRBV4-3 with TRBJ1-2, with D maybe TRBD1 (5 bases). Trimming stripped 0 bases from V and 4 bases from J, with 21 bases between. The CDR3 is 18 amino acids. The V gene's germline CDR1 is LGHNA and CDR2 YSLEER. In nucleotides, the CDR3 is TGCGCCAGCAGCCAAGATTCGGTCCGGGGGACCACCGGCTATGGCTACACCTTC. Protein sequence: CASSQDSVRGTTGYGYTF.

This chain joins TRBV5-4 and TRBJ2-3; tentative D call: TRBD2 (6 bases). The V and J ends lost 4 bases and 5 bases respectively, with 14 bases between them. This CDR3 comprises 14 residues. From germline, CDR1 is SGHNT and CDR2 YYREEE (reference sequence). CDR3 sequence reads: CASSPRLGQDTQYF. CDR3 nucleotides: TGTGCCAGCAGCCCTCGACTAGGTCAAGATACGCAGTATTTT. The variable domain in full, with the rest retrieved from reference TRBV5-4 and TRBJ2-3, is ETGVTQSPTHLIKTRGQQVTLRCSSQSGHNTVSWYQQALGQGPQFIFQYYREEENGRGNFPPRFSGLQFPNYSSELNVNALELDDSALYLCASSPRLGQDTQYFGPGTRLTVL.

V is TRBV5-1 and J is TRBJ1-1; D gene unclear. The CDR3 extends over 13 amino acids. Deletions cut 7 bases from V and 4 bases from J, with 14 bases between. From germline, CDR1 is SGHRS and CDR2 YFSETQ. CDR3 protein: CASGELGGTEAFF. CDR3 nucleotides: TGCGCCAGCGGTGAATTGGGAGGCACTGAAGCTTTCTTT.

This chain uses TRBV29-1 with TRBJ1-3; D unresolved. Germline lookup yields CDR1 SQVTM and CDR2 ANQGSEA. V was cut by 4 bases and J by 1 base, with 11 bases left in between. This CDR3 contains 14 residues. This CDR3 is CSVGDGASGNTIYF. The CDR3 DNA is TGCAGCGTTGGAGATGGCGCGTCTGGAAACACCATATATTTT.

This chain connects TRBV7-8 to TRBJ2-3; 11 nucleotides line up with TRBD1. CDR1 and CDR2 (germline): SGHVS, FQNEAQ. V gave up 4 bases and J gave up 4 bases; unmatched junction bases: 4. This CDR3 is built from 15 residues. The CDR3 sequence: CASSSWGQGADTQYF. CDR3 sequence (DNA): TGTGCCAGCAGCTCTTGGGGACAGGGGGCAGATACGCAGTATTTT.

V and J are TRBV2 and TRBJ2-4; D perhaps matches TRBD2 (5 bases). CDR3 length: 14 residues. Looked up from germline, CDR1 is SNHLY and CDR2 is FYNNEI. V gave up 3 bases and J gave up 3 bases, with 9 bases separating them. CDR3 sequence reads: CASSERVGKNIQYF. The CDR3, as DNA: TGTGCCAGCAGTGAGAGGGTAGGCAAAAACATTCAGTACTTC.

The chain combines TRBV6-4 with TRBJ2-7; tentative D call: TRBD1 (6 bases). Germline CDR1 and CDR2: MRHNA and SNTAGT. This CDR3 region has 13 residues. V was cut by 11 bases and J by 3 bases, with 17 bases left in between. DNA of the CDR3: TGTGCCGAATCCCACAGGGACCACTACGAGCAGTACTTC. It is translated as CAESHRDHYEQYF.

This clone was picked up a small number of times. A far larger clone is only one base removed, so a read error is likely. The chain uses TRBV9 and TRBJ2-7; D is possibly TRBD2 (7 bases). Germline CDR1 is SGDLS and CDR2 is YYNGEE. This CDR3 spans 15 amino acids. CDR3 DNA: TGTGCCCGCAGCGTAGGGGGGGGAAGCTCCTACGAGCAGTACTTC. Translated, it gives CARSVGGGSSYEQYF.

V and J are TRBV19 and TRBJ2-1; D is uncertain. Trimming left V 5 bases short and J 2 bases short, with 16 bases between. The germline V gene has CDR1 LNHDA and CDR2 SQIVND (reference sequence). The CDR3 covers 16 residues. The CDR3 protein is CASSARVGSTYNEQFF. In DNA, the CDR3 is TGTGCCAGTAGTGCCCGAGTAGGGTCAACCTACAATGAGCAGTTCTTC.

V usage is TRBV30 and J usage is TRBJ2-7; possibly TRBD2 for D (5 bases). Between the trimmed V and J ends, which lost 8 bases and 5 bases, there was a span of 16 bases. The CDR3 runs to 12 residues. From germline, CDR1 is GTSNPN and CDR2 SVGIG (reference sequence). CDR3 protein: CAGKKAGDEQYF. The CDR3 DNA sequence: TGTGCCGGGAAAAAGGCCGGGGACGAGCAGTACTTC.

This clone was seen more than once but under ten times. V and J are TRBV9 and TRBJ2-6; either TRBD1 or TRBD2 may fit D (6 bases each). The CDR3 covers 19 residues. The V gene lost 4 bases and the J gene lost 0 bases, with 20 bases spanning the gap. Germline CDR1 SGDLS, CDR2 YYNGEE. The CDR3 sequence is CASSPSGGRLSSGANVLTF. In nucleotides, the CDR3 is TGTGCCAGCAGCCCAAGTGGGGGGCGCTTAAGCTCTGGGGCCAACGTCCTGACTTTC.

CDR3 sequence (DNA): TGTGCCAGCAGCGTAGTGGACACCCCAGAAGCTTTCTTT. Amino acids: CASSVVDTPEAFF. V is TRBV9 and J is TRBJ1-1, with D possibly matching TRBD1 (5 bases). The V gene's germline CDR1 is SGDLS and CDR2 YYNGEE. Trimming cost V 0 bases and J 8 bases, with 11 bases left between them. The CDR3 consists of 13 residues.

The genes are TRBV4-1 and TRBJ2-1, with 10 bases fitting TRBD2. The V gene's germline CDR1 is MGHRA and CDR2 YSYEKL. The CDR3 sequence is 16 residues long. The J segment lost 6 bases and the V segment lost 0 bases, leaving 5 bases of the junction unmatched. Written as DNA, the CDR3 is TGCGCCAGCAGCCAAGATACCGGGACTAGCGTCAATGAGCAGTTCTTC. Its translation: CASSQDTGTSVNEQFF.

The CDR3 is CASSALREQYF. The DNA for the CDR3 is TGTGCCAGCAGCGCTTTAAGGGAGCAGTACTTC. The V call is TRBV6-1, the J call TRBJ2-7; no definite D call. This CDR3 is 11 amino acids long. V gave up 6 bases and J gave up 7 bases, with 10 bases separating them. Germline loops: CDR1 MNHNS, CDR2 SASEGT.

The V gene is TRBV4-2, the J gene TRBJ2-2; D may match TRBD1 or TRBD2 (5 bases each). Germline V lookup: CDR1 LGHNA, CDR2 YNFKEQ. V was clipped by 3 bases and J by 5 bases, with 16 bases between them. The CDR3 contains 16 residues. The chain's CDR3 is CASSQAGTRGTGELFF. As DNA, the CDR3 is TGTGCCAGCAGCCAGGCCGGGACCCGAGGGACCGGGGAGCTGTTTTTT.

The CDR3 DNA reads as TGCAGCGTTGAAGATCCAACCGCGGGAGGGCAAGAGCAGTACTTC. Encoded protein: CSVEDPTAGGQEQYF. The chain joins TRBV29-1 to TRBJ2-7; 9 bases agree with TRBD2. The CDR3 has 15 residues. V lost 0 bases to trimming and J lost 7 bases; unmatched junction nucleotides: 10. Per germline, CDR1 SQVTM and CDR2 ANQGSEA.

The chain employs TRBV19 and TRBJ1-2; 7 positions agree with TRBD1. Trimming took 7 bases from V and 2 from J; bases not matched to a gene: 7. Germline assignment: CDR1 LNHDA and CDR2 SQIVND (reference sequence). CDR3 length equals 14 residues. Here the CDR3 reads CASTQDRMNYGYTF. DNA for the CDR3: TGTGCCAGTACCCAGGACAGGATGAACTATGGCTACACCTTC.

This clone appeared a few times. The chain links TRBV7-9 to TRBJ2-7; tentatively, D is TRBD2 (6 bases). V was shortened by 4 bases and J by 3 bases, with 13 bases between the two germline ends. The CDR3 is 14 residues long. Germline V gene lookup returns CDR1 SEHNR and CDR2 FQNEAQ (reference sequence). Here the CDR3 DNA reads TGTGCCAGCAGCTCGCGGGACGGTAGCTACGAGCAGTACTTC. This gives the protein CASSSRDGSYEQYF.

CDR3 nucleotides: TGTGCCAGCAGCCTTAGACAGTACGAGCAGTACGTC. Amino acids: CASSLRQYEQYV. The chain uses TRBV5-8 and TRBJ2-7; D possibly corresponds to TRBD1 (5 bases). Looked up from germline, CDR1 is SGHTS and CDR2 is YDEGEE. The CDR3 is made up of 12 amino acids. Trimming stripped 4 bases from V and 4 bases from J, with 9 bases between.

The chain uses TRBV18 and TRBJ1-6; 7 bases map to TRBD1. The V gene's germline CDR1 is KGHSH and CDR2 LQKENI. J lost 8 bases, V lost 4 bases, and 11 bases had no gene match. This CDR3 contains 16 residues. CDR3 residues: CASSREQQGTDSPLHF. For the CDR3, the DNA is TGTGCCAGCTCACGCGAGCAACAGGGGACGGATTCACCCCTCCACTTT.

This chain links TRBV9 with TRBJ2-2; D gene ambiguous. V shed 4 bases and J shed 1 base, with 8 bases lying between them. Germline V gene sequence: CDR1 SGDLS, CDR2 YYNGEE. The CDR3 totals 14 residues. Here the CDR3 reads CASSPRQNTGELFF. The CDR3 nucleotides read TGTGCCAGCAGCCCCCGGCAGAACACCGGGGAGCTGTTTTTT.

This clone was seen just once. This chain links TRBV7-9 with TRBJ1-2; 12 positions agree with TRBD1. V lost 5 bases to trimming and J lost 8 bases; unmatched junction nucleotides: 6. Looked up from germline, CDR1 is SEHNR and CDR2 is FQNEAQ (reference sequence). CDR3 length: 14 amino acids. The CDR3 sequence: CASSHGTGGVGYTF. The CDR3 nucleotides are TGTGCCAGCAGCCACGGGACAGGGGGCGTCGGCTACACCTTC.

This chain joins TRBV29-1 and TRBJ2-2; no reliable D call. The CDR3 is made up of 13 amino acids. CDR1 and CDR2 (germline): SQVTM, ANQGSEA. V lost 4 bases to trimming and J lost 4 bases, with 10 bases between them. The CDR3 loop reads CSVGHSSTGELFF. CDR3 nucleotides: TGCAGCGTTGGTCATTCGAGCACCGGGGAGCTGTTTTTT.

The CDR3 DNA sequence: TGTGCCAGCAGTCCTACAGCGGGGACCGATTCCTACGAGCAGTACTTC. This translates into CASSPTAGTDSYEQYF. The chain links TRBV27 to TRBJ2-7; 7 nucleotides agree with TRBD2. Germline CDR1 and CDR2: MNHEY and SMNVEV (reference sequence). The V and J ends lost 5 bases and 1 base, in that order; junction bases with no gene match: 11. The CDR3 runs 16 residues.

The chain couples TRBV12-5 to TRBJ2-2; D uncertain. The germline V gene encodes CDR1 LGHNT and CDR2 FRNRAP. The CDR3 extends over 15 amino acids. Trimming cost V 0 bases and J 1 base, with 6 bases left between them. CDR3 bases: TGTGCTAGTGGTTTGGTACTGGGGAACACCGGGGAGCTGTTTTTT. Protein: CASGLVLGNTGELFF.

This clone showed up just a few times. The chain employs TRBV7-9 and TRBJ2-5; D is undetermined. V lost 4 bases and J lost 13, with 19 bases in between. The CDR3 has 13 residues. In germline, CDR1 is SEHNR, CDR2 FQNEAQ (reference sequence). The CDR3 DNA follows: TGTGCCAGCAGCTCTAGGGTGGCGGACCGTGGGTACTTC. Amino acids: CASSSRVADRGYF. The variable domain in full, completed from reference TRBV7-9 and TRBJ2-5, reads DTGVSQNPRHKITKRGQNVTFRCDPISEHNRLYWYRQTLGQGPEFLTYFQNEAQLEKSRLLSDRFSAERPKGSFSTLEIQRTEQGDSAMYLCASSSRVADRGYFGPGTRLLVL.

This chain uses TRBV6-5 with TRBJ2-1, with a tentative D call TRBD2 (5 bases). V lost 2 bases to trimming and J lost 8 bases, with 13 bases between them. Germline assignment: CDR1 MNHEY and CDR2 SVGAGI. The CDR3 consists of 14 residues. The CDR3 DNA follows: TGTGCCAGCAGTTACCCCCGGGGTAGGGATGAGCAGTTCTTC. Translating gives CASSYPRGRDEQFF.

V usage is TRBV10-2 and J usage is TRBJ2-5; 9 positions match TRBD2. Trimming took 4 bases from V and 5 from J; bases not matched to a gene: 14. The germline gives CDR1 WSHSY, CDR2 SAAADI. The CDR3 is 17 residues long. The CDR3 region is CASSASGLSGGHETQYF. The DNA of the CDR3 is TGCGCCAGCAGTGCGTCGGGTCTAAGCGGGGGGCATGAGACCCAGTACTTC.

The rearrangement links TRBV6-5 to TRBJ1-1, with TRBD1 identical over 7 bases. The CDR3 runs to 14 residues. Germline CDR1 and CDR2: MNHEY and SVGAGI. The junction had 7 bases not matched to a gene; V was cut back by 8 bases and J by 1 base. DNA for the CDR3: TGTGCCAGCCTAAGACAGGGAGGGAACACTGAAGCTTTCTTT. Translated: CASLRQGGNTEAFF.